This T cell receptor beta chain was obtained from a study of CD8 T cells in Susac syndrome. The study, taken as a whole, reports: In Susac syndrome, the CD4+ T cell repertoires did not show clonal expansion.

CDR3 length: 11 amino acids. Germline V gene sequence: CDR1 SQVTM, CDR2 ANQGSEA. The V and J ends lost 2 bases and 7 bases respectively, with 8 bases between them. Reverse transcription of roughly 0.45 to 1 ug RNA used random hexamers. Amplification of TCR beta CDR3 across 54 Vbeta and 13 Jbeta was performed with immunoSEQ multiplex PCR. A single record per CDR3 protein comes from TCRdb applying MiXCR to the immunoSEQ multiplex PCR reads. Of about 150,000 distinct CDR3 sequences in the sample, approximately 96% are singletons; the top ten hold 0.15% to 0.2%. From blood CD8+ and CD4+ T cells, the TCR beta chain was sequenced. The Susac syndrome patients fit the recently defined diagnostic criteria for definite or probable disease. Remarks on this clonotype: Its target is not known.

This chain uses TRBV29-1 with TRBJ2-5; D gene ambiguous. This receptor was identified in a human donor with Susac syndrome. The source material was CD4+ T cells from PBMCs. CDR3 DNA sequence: TGCAGCGTTGAAAGATCCGGGACCCAGTACTTC. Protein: CSVERSGTQYF.